Sequencing of this T cell receptor beta chain was carried out in a study of blood T cell repertoires in COVID-19 (dated by TCRdb to 2018 to 2021). With respect to the entire study: Samples covering the acute and convalescent phases of COVID-19 were provided by collaborators in the United States, Italy and Spain. The prospective study material was composed of cDNA or gDNA derived from T cells, B-cell-depleted T cells, or PBMCs. Subjects who had been exposed to COVID-19, were actively infected with it, or had recovered from it provided the deeply sampled blood TCRbeta repertoires that made up the dataset. The repertoires were made available in a free public database intended to serve as a resource for research on the immune response to SARS-CoV-2. Samples were obtained from the ongoing ImmuneRACE study (first 160 participants) and from 1,254 subjects provided by 6 global collaborators. Sample metadata almost always included a de-identified subject ID, COVID-19 status, age in years and sex. HLA class I and class II types, where available, came from metadata supplied by the sample provider rather than from assay-based typing.

Participants in the prospective study were aged roughly 18 to 95 years, lived in under 30 United States geographic areas, and enrolled through a virtual design. In the prospective study, participants were assigned to cohorts based on the clinical history participants reported in a screening survey and a study questionnaire. Recovered participants in ImmuneRACE Cohort 3 were defined as having two consecutive negative NP/OP PCR tests, clearance from a healthcare professional, or resolution of symptoms. In the prospective study, whole blood, serum and a nasopharyngeal or oropharyngeal swab were collected from each participant by mobile phlebotomists. Participants in the prospective study had the option to provide additional blood draws and questionnaires over a roughly two-month period. Before DNA extraction, blood samples from the prospective study were shipped at room temperature or frozen. V drops 3 bases and J drops 3 bases, leaving 8 bases in between. Including the terminal cysteine and phenylalanine, the CDR3 comprises 13 residues. The kept DNA is CDR3 alone, 39 bases in frame from the first base. In the germline V gene (reference sequence), CDR1 corresponds to LNHNV and CDR2 to YYDKDF.

Beyond this particular receptor, the publication reports: Clinical and demographic metadata were provided uncurated, with the amount varying by source and participant.

TCRbeta CDR3 regions were amplified from genomic DNA by means of the immunoSEQ Assay, a bias-controlled multiplex PCR. The paper's processing steps were these. The number of nucleated cells in each sample was estimated from the amplification of reference gene primers within the assay. To quantify the absolute abundance of each unique TCRbeta CDR3 rearrangement, sequence reads were collapsed and filtered. For each sample, productive Simpson clonality was calculated as the square root of Simpson's diversity index across productive rearrangements. Entries here come from immuneACCESS through TCRdb and include only in-frame sequences with V and J called. Some clones fail to appear in such tables; in the studies checked, an unresolved V gene covers under half of the shortfall, and the cause of the remainder is unknown. D and trimming come from the DNA, and the V and J calls and clone size come from that table. Recorded for this sample are about 460,000 clones; about 85% of them occurred a single time. 7% to 10% of the sample is in the top ten clones.

A remark on this clone: Its antigen remains unidentified. Qualities for individual bases were not recorded, and no much larger clone is one base off.

The sequence was obtained from a woman aged 55-75 years who had recovered from COVID-19. Source material: PBMCs or T cells enriched from blood (not recorded which). Here the chain combines TRBV15 and TRBJ2-5, with the D gene not clear enough to name. The nucleotide sequence reads TGTGCCACCAGCAGCCCCTTCGAAGAGACCCAGTACTTC. It translates to CATSSPFEETQYF.